These 25 T cell receptor beta chains were all obtained from the same sample, sequenced in a study of blood T cell repertoires in COVID-19. Data came from immunoSEQ multiplex PCR; TCRdb stores just in-frame clones and leaves some out. The sample holds under 300,000 clones, 85% seen once. Input material: peripheral blood. The receptors originated from a woman aged 55-70 years with active or convalescent COVID-19.

The J gene is TRBJ2-5, the V gene TRBV12-2; the table assigns TRBD2, which was not confirmed against the DNA. TRBV12-2 is given as a pseudogene. The CDR3 sequence is 16 residues long. CDR3 nucleotides: TGTGCAAGTCGCTTACGCGGCGGGGGGGCCCAAGAGACCCAGTACTTC. Its protein is CASRLRGGGAQETQYF.

The chain is built from TRBV28 and TRBJ2-7, with a tentative D call TRBD1 (5 bases). Germline V CDR1 and CDR2: MDHEN, SYDVKM. V gave up 4 bases and J gave up 3 bases, with 10 bases separating them. This CDR3 is 13 amino acids long. CDR3 region: CASSSMDNYEQYV. The CDR3 DNA is TGTGCCAGCAGTTCAATGGACAACTACGAGCAGTACGTC.

Note on this clone: The junction departs from the called germline gene at one end, perhaps through a read error. Here the CDR3 reads CASSLAAGGTDTQYF. The DNA for the CDR3 is TGTGCTAGCAGCTTAGCGGCGGGGGGCACAGATACGCAGTATTTT. This rearrangement joins TRBV7-7 to TRBJ2-3; TRBD2 aligns across 7 bases. This CDR3 is built from 15 residues. Germline V CDR1 and CDR2: SSHAT, FNYEAQ (reference sequence).

The rearrangement links TRBV11-3 to TRBJ2-5; D is possibly TRBD2 (5 bases). Per the germline V gene, CDR1 is SGHNT and CDR2 is YENEEA. The CDR3 runs 13 residues. V was clipped by 2 bases and J by 5 bases, with 9 bases between them. The CDR3 coding sequence is TGTGCCAGCAGCTTATTTAGCGCGGAGACCCAGTACTTC. Amino acids: CASSLFSAETQYF.

The chain joins TRBV6-6 to TRBJ2-1; 14 bases match TRBD2. The junction had 7 bases not matched to a gene; V was cut back by 5 bases and J by 4 bases. Germline V lookup: CDR1 MNHNY, CDR2 SVGAGI (reference sequence). There are 17 residues in the CDR3. Written as DNA, the CDR3 is TGTGCCAGCAGTCCCGGGACTAGCGGGAGTATATACAATGAGCAGTTCTTC. Residues: CASSPGTSGSIYNEQFF.

This clone has more than one count but fewer than ten. The V call is TRBV5-6, the J call TRBJ1-5; the match to TRBD1 covers 7 bases. This CDR3 spans 14 amino acids. J was trimmed by 1 base and V by 3 bases; bases with no gene match: 1. Germline assignment: CDR1 SGHDT and CDR2 YYEEEE. CDR3 amino acids: CASSSGGSNQPQHF. CDR3 in DNA: TGTGCCAGCAGCTCAGGGGGGAGCAATCAGCCCCAGCATTTT.

The chain couples TRBV10-3 to TRBJ2-3; D ambiguous. Between the trimmed V and J ends, which lost 6 bases and 0 bases, there was a span of 13 bases. Looked up from germline, CDR1 is ENHRY and CDR2 is SYGVKD. CDR3 length equals 15 residues. CDR3 sequence reads: CAISLGLASTDTQYF. DNA for the CDR3: TGTGCCATCAGCCTCGGTTTAGCCAGCACAGATACGCAGTATTTT.

J is TRBJ1-1 and V is TRBV19; maybe TRBD1 (6 bases). V was cut by 4 bases and J by 0 bases, with 12 bases left in between. CDR3 length: 15 residues. Germline loops: CDR1 LNHDA, CDR2 SQIVND (reference sequence). CDR3: CASSRGRGMNTEAFF. The DNA of the CDR3 is TGTGCCAGTAGTAGGGGCAGGGGAATGAACACTGAAGCTTTCTTT.

This clone was observed a few times. This chain joins TRBV10-3 and TRBJ2-3, with TRBD2 identical over 7 bases. This CDR3 comprises 14 residues. Germline assignment: CDR1 ENHRY and CDR2 SYGVKD. V was clipped by 11 bases and J by 2 bases; unmatched bases: 10. In DNA form, the CDR3 reads TGTGCCGCACGGGGAGAGCGGGACACAGATACGCAGTATTTT. Translating gives CAARGERDTDTQYF.

This sequence joins TRBV6-1 and TRBJ2-1; perhaps TRBD2 as D (7 bases). Germline V lookup: CDR1 MNHNS, CDR2 SASEGT. The length of the CDR3 is 15 residues. V gave up 8 bases and J gave up 10 bases, with 24 bases separating them. Here the CDR3 DNA reads TGTGCCAGCCGCCTTCCCCGGGGAGGGGGAGGCGAGCAGTTCTTC. It is translated as CASRLPRGGGGEQFF.

The chain employs TRBV6-4 and TRBJ1-1; 9 bases line up with TRBD1. The V gene's germline CDR1 is MRHNA and CDR2 SNTAGT. Unmatched junction bases numbered 8, after V lost 6 bases and J lost 6 bases. The CDR3 has 14 amino acids. The chain's CDR3 is CASRLDRGSSEAFF. The CDR3 DNA reads as TGTGCCAGCAGACTGGACAGGGGTTCGTCTGAAGCTTTCTTT.

The table lists this clone with a count of one. The J gene is TRBJ1-5, the V gene TRBV6-5; D is perhaps TRBD1 (5 bases). CDR1 is MNHEY and CDR2 is SVGAGI in the germline V gene. Trimming removed 0 bases from V and 9 bases from J, with 6 bases in between. This CDR3 comprises 12 residues. The CDR3 DNA sequence: TGTGCCAGCAGTTACTCCCAGGGGCCCCAGCATTTT. Translated, it gives CASSYSQGPQHF.

This rearrangement joins TRBV20-1 to TRBJ1-2; D gene uncertain. CDR3 size: 16 residues. V lost 3 bases and J 0 bases, leaving 17 bases between the germline ends. Germline V CDR1 and CDR2: DFQATT, SNEGSKA (reference sequence). CDR3 nucleotide sequence: TGCAGTGCTAGTCAGGCGAACCTTCAAGCTAACTATGGCTACACCTTC. This codes for CSASQANLQANYGYTF.

This clone has a single count. J is TRBJ2-7 and V is TRBV30, with TRBD1 matching 9 bases. This CDR3 is 14 amino acids long. The V gene's germline CDR1 is GTSNPN and CDR2 SVGIG (reference sequence). The junction had 6 bases not matched to a gene; V was cut back by 3 bases and J by 3 bases. In nucleotides, the CDR3 is TGTGCCTGGAGAACGGGACAGGGCGGCTACGAGCAGTACTTC. This codes for CAWRTGQGGYEQYF.

As for this clone: At one of its ends the junction is not consistent with the germline gene, which may arise from a read error. This chain uses TRBV7-7 with TRBJ2-7; 10 positions agree with TRBD2. Looked up from germline, CDR1 is SSHAT and CDR2 is FNYEAQ (reference sequence). The CDR3 extends over 14 amino acids. The CDR3 reads CASSPLGSGRPQYF. In DNA form, the CDR3 reads TGTGCTAGCAGCCCCCTGGGTAGCGGGAGGCCCCAGTACTTC.

As regards this clone: One junction end does not reproduce the germline sequence, and a read error may be involved. CDR3 nucleotide sequence: TGCAGTGCTTATGGTAGCGGGAGTGGACACTTC. Translation: CSAYGSGSGHF. The gene calls are TRBV20-1 and TRBJ2-5; TRBD2 matches 9 bases. Germline lookup yields CDR1 DFQATT and CDR2 SNEGSKA (reference sequence). The CDR3 consists of 11 residues.

V usage is TRBV5-1 and J usage is TRBJ1-5; D gene uncertain. Between the trimmed V and J ends, which lost 0 bases and 4 bases, there was a span of 5 bases. Germline V gives CDR1 SGHRS, CDR2 YFSETQ. The CDR3 spans 13 residues. The CDR3 region is CASSLALNQPQHF. Written as DNA, the CDR3 is TGCGCCAGCAGCTTGGCCCTAAATCAGCCCCAGCATTTT.

CDR3 region: CASIDRGSLEQFF. In DNA, the CDR3 is TGTGCCAGCATCGATCGGGGGTCACTTGAGCAGTTCTTC. This chain connects TRBV7-8 to TRBJ2-1; D may be TRBD2 (6 bases). Trimming took off 7 bases at V and 9 bases at J, with 16 bases between the two ends. The germline CDR1 and CDR2 sequences are SGHVS and FQNEAQ. CDR3 length equals 13 residues.

This clone came up once. The chain has TRBV6-5 and TRBJ2-3; D may be TRBD1 (6 bases). The CDR3 has 14 residues. Trimming pared 7 bases from V and 2 bases from J, leaving 13 bases between. Germline V gene lookup returns CDR1 MNHEY and CDR2 SVGAGI. CDR3 in amino acids: CASTPGHFTDTQYF. In nucleotides, the CDR3 is TGTGCCAGCACTCCGGGACACTTCACAGATACGCAGTATTTT.

This chain connects TRBV9 to TRBJ1-4; 9 bases fit TRBD1. This CDR3 has 14 amino acids. CDR1 and CDR2 from the germline V gene are SGDLS and YYNGEE. V shed 0 bases, J shed 7 bases, and the junction held 1 base outside the gene matches. The CDR3 coding sequence is TGTGCCAGCAGCGTAGGGACAGGGGTTGAAAAACTGTTTTTT. It yields the protein CASSVGTGVEKLFF.

This rearrangement joins TRBV11-2 to TRBJ2-3, with a tentative D call TRBD2 (5 bases). Trimming shortened V by 1 base and J by 9 bases, and 5 bases separated the two germline ends. The CDR3 length is 11 residues. CDR1 and CDR2 (germline): SGHAT, FQNNGV. The CDR3: CASSLGGTQYF. The CDR3 DNA reads TGTGCCAGCAGCTTAGGAGGGACGCAGTATTTT.

This chain links TRBV2 with TRBJ1-2; 7 bases match TRBD1. V lost 3 bases to trimming and J lost 5 bases; unmatched junction nucleotides: 3. Germline V lookup: CDR1 SNHLY, CDR2 FYNNEI. The CDR3 has 13 residues. The CDR3 region has the DNA TGTGCCAGCAGTGAGCCCAGGGGGTATGGCTACACCTTC. It encodes CASSEPRGYGYTF.

The chain uses TRBV27 and TRBJ2-5; tentatively, D is TRBD2 (5 bases). V was clipped by 5 bases and J by 5 bases, with 15 bases between them. CDR3 length: 14 residues. Germline CDR1 is MNHEY and CDR2 is SMNVEV (reference sequence). The CDR3 bases are TGTGCCAGCAGTCCACTAGGTTTGGGTGAGACCCAGTACTTC. Amino acids: CASSPLGLGETQYF.

The count of this clone is one. The gene calls are TRBV28 and TRBJ1-4; TRBD1 matches at 7 bases. The trim removed 4 bases at V and 7 bases at J, leaving 21 bases unmatched. Germline lookup yields CDR1 MDHEN and CDR2 SYDVKM. The CDR3 runs 19 residues. CDR3 sequence reads: CASSSQLLRQGAPSEKLFF. The CDR3 DNA reads as TGTGCCAGCAGTTCTCAGTTGTTACGACAGGGAGCGCCGAGTGAAAAACTGTTTTTT.

CDR3 sequence: CASSVGQENEKLFF. The CDR3 DNA is TGTGCCAGCAGCGTAGGACAGGAGAATGAAAAACTGTTTTTT. The J gene is TRBJ1-4, the V gene TRBV9; weak D call: TRBD1 (6 bases). The germline V and J ends were trimmed by 0 bases and 5 bases, with 8 bases remaining between them. Germline CDR1 reads SGDLS; CDR2 reads YYNGEE. The CDR3 has 14 amino acids. Variable domain in full (rest from reference TRBV9 and TRBJ1-4): DSGVTQTPKHLITATGQRVTLRCSPRSGDLSVYWYQQSLDQGLQFLIQYYNGEERAKGNILERFSAQQFPDLHSELNLSSLELGDSALYFCASSVGQENEKLFFGSGTQLSVL.